This T cell receptor (beta chain) derives from a study of blood T cell repertoires in COVID-19. Overall study context: Material from acute and convalescent COVID-19 was sourced from the United States, Italy and Spain. T cells, B-cell-depleted T cells, or PBMCs supplied cDNA or gDNA.

The table lists this clone with a count of one. Participant-given clinical history determined each cohort assignment. The CDR3 loop spans 16 amino acids. With V trimmed by 2 bases and J by 6 bases, 6 bases remained unmatched. Germline loops: CDR1 SGHTA, CDR2 FQGNSA. Assay: immunoSEQ multiplex PCR; the TCRdb copy retains only in-frame clones and omits some. The sample includes about 240,000 clones, 75% to 90% of them seen just once. The source of this sequence is a woman in her 30s who had recovered from COVID-19. V is TRBV7-2 and J is TRBJ1-6, with 8 bases aligning to TRBD1. Material: PBMCs or T cells enriched from blood (not recorded which). The CDR3 region is CASSLRQGTVNSPLHF. DNA for the CDR3: TGTGCCAGCAGCTTAAGACAGGGGACCGTTAATTCACCCCTCCACTTT.